This TCR beta chain was identified during a study of blood T cell repertoires in COVID-19. Turning to the study itself: The samples span acute and convalescent COVID-19 from the United States, Italy and Spain. PBMCs, B-cell-depleted T cells, or T cells were the source of the cDNA or gDNA that made up the material.

The V and J ends lost 4 bases and 5 bases respectively, with 14 bases between them. The CDR3 length is 14 residues. In germline, CDR1 is SGHDN, CDR2 FVKESK. Authors' methods: Estimated nucleated cell counts came from reference gene primer amplification. Sequenced by immunoSEQ multiplex PCR; TCRdb stores in-frame clones only, minus some. Clonal size and the V and J genes are those of that table, whereas D and trimming came from the DNA. The table has about 220,000 clones, roughly 87% seen once. This rearrangement joins TRBV14 to TRBJ2-5, with D perhaps matching TRBD1 (6 bases). The clonotype originates from a man aged 35 to 55 with active or convalescent COVID-19. Specimen: peripheral blood. This CDR3 reads CASSPQGYGETQYF. As DNA, the CDR3 is TGTGCCAGCAGCCCCCAGGGGTATGGGGAGACCCAGTACTTC.